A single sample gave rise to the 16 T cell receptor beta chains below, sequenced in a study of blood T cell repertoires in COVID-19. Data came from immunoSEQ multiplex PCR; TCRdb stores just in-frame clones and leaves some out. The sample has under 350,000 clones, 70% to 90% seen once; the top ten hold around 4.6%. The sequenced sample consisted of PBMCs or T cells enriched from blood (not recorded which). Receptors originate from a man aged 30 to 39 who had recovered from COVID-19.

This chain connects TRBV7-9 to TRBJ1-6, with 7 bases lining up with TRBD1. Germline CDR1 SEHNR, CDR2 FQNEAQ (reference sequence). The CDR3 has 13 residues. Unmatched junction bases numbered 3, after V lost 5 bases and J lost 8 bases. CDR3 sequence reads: CASSLGQDSPLHF. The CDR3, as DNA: TGTGCCAGCAGCCTAGGACAGGATTCACCCCTCCACTTT.

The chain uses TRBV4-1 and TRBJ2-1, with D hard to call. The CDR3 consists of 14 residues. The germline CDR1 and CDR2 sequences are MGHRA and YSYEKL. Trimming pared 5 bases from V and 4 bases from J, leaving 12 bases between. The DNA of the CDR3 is TGCGCCAGCAGCGCATCGACTGGTTACAATGAGCAGTTCTTC. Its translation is CASSASTGYNEQFF.

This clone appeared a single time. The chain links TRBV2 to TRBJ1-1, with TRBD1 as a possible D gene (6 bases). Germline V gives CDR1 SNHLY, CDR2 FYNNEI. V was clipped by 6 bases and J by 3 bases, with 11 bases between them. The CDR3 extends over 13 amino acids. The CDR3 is CASRGGPYTEAFF. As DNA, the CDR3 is TGTGCCAGCAGAGGGGGACCGTACACTGAAGCTTTCTTT.

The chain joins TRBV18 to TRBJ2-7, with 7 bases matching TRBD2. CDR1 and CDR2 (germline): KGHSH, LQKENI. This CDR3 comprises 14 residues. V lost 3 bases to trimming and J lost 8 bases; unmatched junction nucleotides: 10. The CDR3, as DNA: TGTGCCAGCTCACCGGCGGGCGGGGAGGGGCAGCAGTACTTC. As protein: CASSPAGGEGQQYF.

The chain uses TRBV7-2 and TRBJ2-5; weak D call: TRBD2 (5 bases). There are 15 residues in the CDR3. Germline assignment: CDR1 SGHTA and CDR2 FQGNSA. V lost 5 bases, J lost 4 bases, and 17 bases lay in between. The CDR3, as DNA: TGTGCCAGCAGCCTACGTCGGGCTAGCACAGAGACCCAGTACTTC. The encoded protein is CASSLRRASTETQYF. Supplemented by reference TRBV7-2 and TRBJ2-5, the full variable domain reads GAGVSQSPSNKVTEKGKDVELRCDPISGHTALYWYRQSLGQGLEFLIYFQGNSAPDKSGLPSDRFSAERTGGSVSTLTIQRTQQEDSAVYLCASSLRRASTETQYFGPGTRLLVL.

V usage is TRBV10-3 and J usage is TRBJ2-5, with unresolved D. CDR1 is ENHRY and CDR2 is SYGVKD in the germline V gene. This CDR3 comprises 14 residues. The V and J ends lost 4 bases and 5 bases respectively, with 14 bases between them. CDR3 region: CAISVRPGLETQYF. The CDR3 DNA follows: TGTGCCATCAGTGTGCGGCCCGGGTTGGAGACCCAGTACTTC.

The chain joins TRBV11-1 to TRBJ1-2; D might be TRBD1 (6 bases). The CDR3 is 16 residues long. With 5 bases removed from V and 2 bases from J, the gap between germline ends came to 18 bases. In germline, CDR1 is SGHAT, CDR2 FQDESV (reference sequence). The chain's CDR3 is CASSRGDTTPNYGYTF. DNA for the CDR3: TGTGCCAGCAGCAGAGGGGACACGACCCCGAACTATGGCTACACCTTC.

CDR3 region: CASLITGVNTEAFF. The CDR3 DNA is TGCGCCAGCTTAATAACGGGGGTGAACACTGAAGCTTTCTTT. The chain links TRBV10-2 to TRBJ1-1; TRBD1 might be the D (5 bases). The length of the CDR3 is 14 residues. Germline assignment: CDR1 WSHSY and CDR2 SAAADI. Trimming removed 8 bases at V and 0 bases at J, with 13 bases between.

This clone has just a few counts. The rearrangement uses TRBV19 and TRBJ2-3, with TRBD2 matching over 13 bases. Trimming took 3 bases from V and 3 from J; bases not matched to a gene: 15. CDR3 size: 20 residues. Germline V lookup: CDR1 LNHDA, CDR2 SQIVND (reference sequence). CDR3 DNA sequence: TGTGCCAGTAGTATTCGGGCATTTTGGACTAGCGGGAGTGGAACAGATACGCAGTATTTT. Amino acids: CASSIRAFWTSGSGTDTQYF.

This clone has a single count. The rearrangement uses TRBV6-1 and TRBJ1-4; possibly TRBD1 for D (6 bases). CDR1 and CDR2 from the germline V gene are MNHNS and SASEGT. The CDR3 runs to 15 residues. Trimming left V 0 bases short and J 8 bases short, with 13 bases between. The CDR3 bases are TGTGCCAGCAGTGAAGCGCGAGACAGGATAGAAAAACTGTTTTTT. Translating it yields CASSEARDRIEKLFF.

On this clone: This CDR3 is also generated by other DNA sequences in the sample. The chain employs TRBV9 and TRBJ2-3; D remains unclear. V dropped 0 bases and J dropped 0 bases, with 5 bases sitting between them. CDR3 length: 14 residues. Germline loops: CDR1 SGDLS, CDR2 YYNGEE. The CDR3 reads CASSVARSTDTQYF. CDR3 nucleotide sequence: TGTGCCAGCAGCGTAGCACGGAGCACAGATACGCAGTATTTT.

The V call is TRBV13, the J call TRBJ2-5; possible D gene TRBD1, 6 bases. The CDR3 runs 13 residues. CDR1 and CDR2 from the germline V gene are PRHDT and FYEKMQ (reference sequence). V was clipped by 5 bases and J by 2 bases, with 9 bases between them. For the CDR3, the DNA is TGTGCCAGCAGCGCCAGGGGACAAGAGACCCAGTACTTC. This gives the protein CASSARGQETQYF.

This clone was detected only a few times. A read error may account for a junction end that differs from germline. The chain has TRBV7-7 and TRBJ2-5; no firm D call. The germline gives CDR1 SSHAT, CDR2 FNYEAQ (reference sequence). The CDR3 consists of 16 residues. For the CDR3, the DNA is TGTGCTAGCAGCCCTAGAGGAATGGCGACCAAAGAGACCCAGTACTTC. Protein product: CASSPRGMATKETQYF.

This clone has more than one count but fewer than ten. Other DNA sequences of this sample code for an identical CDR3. CDR3 in DNA: TGTGCCTGGAGTGGGACAGGGCCCTATGGCTACACCTTC. It encodes CAWSGTGPYGYTF. The chain has TRBV30 and TRBJ1-2; 8 bases agree with TRBD1. The CDR3 totals 13 residues. Germline V CDR1 and CDR2: GTSNPN, SVGIG (reference sequence). With V trimmed by 1 base and J by 4 bases, 2 bases remained unmatched.

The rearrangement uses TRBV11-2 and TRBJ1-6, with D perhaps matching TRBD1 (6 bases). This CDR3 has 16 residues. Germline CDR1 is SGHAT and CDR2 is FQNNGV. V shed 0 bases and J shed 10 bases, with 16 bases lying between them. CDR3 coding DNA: TGTGCCAGCAGCTTAGACCCCCCCAGGGGCGGGTCACCCCTCCACTTT. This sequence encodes CASSLDPPRGGSPLHF.

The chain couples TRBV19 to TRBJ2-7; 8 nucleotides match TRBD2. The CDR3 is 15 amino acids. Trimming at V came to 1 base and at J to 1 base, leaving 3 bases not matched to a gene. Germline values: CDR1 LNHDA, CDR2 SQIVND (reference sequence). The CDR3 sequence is CASSIASGSSYEQYF. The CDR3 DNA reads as TGTGCCAGTAGTATAGCCAGCGGGAGTTCCTACGAGCAGTACTTC.